The 30 T cell receptor beta chains in this list originate from one sample, sequenced in a study of blood T cell repertoires in COVID-19. Assay: immunoSEQ multiplex PCR; the TCRdb copy retains only in-frame clones and omits some. The sample consists of under 350,000 clones, around 89% of them appearing once. Sequenced sample: peripheral blood. All receptors come from a man aged 35-49 years with acute or convalescent COVID-19.

The table lists this clone with a count of one. The chain is built from TRBV5-4 and TRBJ1-5, with D tentatively TRBD1 (5 bases). The CDR3 runs 13 residues. Trimming took 2 bases from V and 9 from J, leaving 12 bases between them. Per germline, CDR1 SGHNT and CDR2 YYREEE (reference sequence). The CDR3 DNA reads TGTGCCAGCAGCTTAGGGTGGGGCGGGCCCCAGCATTTT. Encoded protein: CASSLGWGGPQHF.

The chain combines TRBV9 with TRBJ2-1; 7 nucleotides line up with TRBD1. CDR3 length equals 15 residues. After removal of 4 bases from V and 3 bases from J, the junction contained 7 bases not matched to a gene. CDR1 is SGDLS, CDR2 YYNGEE, per germline. In nucleotides, the CDR3 is TGTGCCAGCAGCTGGGGACAGATGTACTACAATGAGCAGTTCTTC. This translates into CASSWGQMYYNEQFF. The full variable domain, with the rest looked up from reference TRBV9 and TRBJ2-1, is DSGVTQTPKHLITATGQRVTLRCSPRSGDLSVYWYQQSLDQGLQFLIQYYNGEERAKGNILERFSAQQFPDLHSELNLSSLELGDSALYFCASSWGQMYYNEQFFGPGTRLTVL.

CDR3 nucleotides: TGTGCCAGCAAGGTGACAGGGTCCAACGCTGAGCAGTTCTTC. This gives the protein CASKVTGSNAEQFF. The rearrangement uses TRBV2 and TRBJ2-1; 7 bases are shared with TRBD1. The length of the CDR3 is 14 residues. V lost 7 bases and J lost 9; bases outside the gene matches: 12. Germline CDR1 reads SNHLY; CDR2 reads FYNNEI.

The V call is TRBV11-1, the J call TRBJ2-7; D is uncertain. Germline-derived CDR1 and CDR2 are SGHAT and FQDESV (reference sequence). The V and J ends lost 8 bases and 6 bases respectively, with 17 bases between them. The CDR3 has 13 amino acids. The CDR3 bases are TGTGCCAGCGCATTAGTAAGTCCCTCCGAGCAGTACTTC. Translation gives CASALVSPSEQYF.

The table lists this clone with a few counts. This rearrangement joins TRBV5-1 to TRBJ1-6, with 7 bases fitting TRBD1. Germline V CDR1 and CDR2: SGHRS, YFSETQ. Trimming at V came to 4 bases and at J to 6 bases, leaving 13 bases not matched to a gene. This CDR3 contains 17 residues. The CDR3 DNA is TGCGCCAGCAGCCTCTCCCCCCCGGGACAGATTAATTCACCCCTCCACTTT. Translating it yields CASSLSPPGQINSPLHF.

This clone was detected many times. This chain joins TRBV11-3 and TRBJ1-6; D is ambiguous. Per germline, CDR1 SGHNT and CDR2 YENEEA. This CDR3 contains 15 residues. V lost 6 bases, J lost 7 bases, and 16 bases lay in between. CDR3 DNA sequence: TGTGCCAGCAGTTTTGACATCCCCCTCAATTCACCCCTCCACTTT. Protein: CASSFDIPLNSPLHF.

V and J are TRBV19 and TRBJ1-5; a possible D gene is TRBD1 (6 bases). Germline CDR1 LNHDA, CDR2 SQIVND (reference sequence). Trimming pared 7 bases from V and 2 bases from J, leaving 15 bases between. This CDR3 region has 15 residues. As DNA, the CDR3 is TGTGCCAGTACCAACAGGGATGGGGGCAATCAGCCCCAGCATTTT. Residues: CASTNRDGGNQPQHF. The entire variable domain, with the rest obtained from reference TRBV19 and TRBJ1-5, is as follows: DGGITQSPKYLFRKEGQNVTLSCEQNLNHDAMYWYRQDPGQGLRLIYYSQIVNDFQKGDIAEGYSVSREKKESFPLTVTSAQKNPTAFYLCASTNRDGGNQPQHFGDGTRLSIL.

This chain connects TRBV11-2 to TRBJ2-1, with TRBD2 matching 11 bases. The CDR3 has 15 residues. V shed 2 bases, J shed 10 bases, and the junction held 7 bases outside the gene matches. Germline CDR1 and CDR2: SGHAT and FQNNGV. The CDR3 DNA reads as TGTGCCAGCAGCTTATGGCTAGCGGGGGGCTGGGAGCAGTTCTTC. Protein: CASSLWLAGGWEQFF.

V is TRBV5-4 and J is TRBJ1-2; D is unresolved. The CDR3 totals 13 residues. Germline CDR1 is SGHNT and CDR2 is YYREEE (reference sequence). V lost 5 bases to trimming and J lost 0 bases, with 8 bases between them. The CDR3 bases are TGTGCCAGCAGGAAATTAGCTAACTATGGCTACACCTTC. Translation: CASRKLANYGYTF.

The V gene is TRBV7-6, the J gene TRBJ2-2; 14 bases agree with TRBD2. CDR3 length equals 16 residues. CDR1 is SGHVS, CDR2 FNYEAQ, per germline. J was trimmed by 6 bases and V by 5 bases; bases with no gene match: 5. CDR3 region: CASSRLAGGQSGELFF. The CDR3 nucleotides are TGTGCCAGCAGCAGACTAGCGGGGGGGCAATCCGGGGAGCTGTTTTTT.

V is TRBV18 and J is TRBJ2-2, with D unresolved. Germline-derived CDR1 and CDR2 are KGHSH and LQKENI. This CDR3 region has 12 residues. The V gene lost 0 bases and the J gene lost 7 bases, with 3 bases spanning the gap. The CDR3 spells CASSPPYGELFF. Here the CDR3 DNA reads TGTGCCAGCTCACCACCCTACGGGGAGCTGTTTTTT.

The genes are TRBV15 and TRBJ2-6, with a possible D match to TRBD1 (5 bases). The germline V gene has CDR1 LNHNV and CDR2 YYDKDF (reference sequence). Trimming shortened V by 7 bases and J by 2 bases, and 12 bases separated the two germline ends. The CDR3 length is 15 residues. This CDR3 is CATTLTVTGANVLTF. The CDR3 nucleotides are TGTGCCACCACCCTGACAGTTACTGGGGCCAACGTCCTGACTTTC.

The V call is TRBV9, the J call TRBJ2-1, with 12 bases that match TRBD2. Germline V CDR1 and CDR2: SGDLS, YYNGEE. The trim removed 4 bases at V and 7 bases at J, leaving 6 bases unmatched. This CDR3 region has 15 residues. CDR3 sequence reads: CASSSWTSGANEQFF. CDR3 sequence (DNA): TGTGCCAGCAGCTCCTGGACTAGCGGGGCAAATGAGCAGTTCTTC. Full variable domain (missing parts from reference TRBV9 and TRBJ2-1): DSGVTQTPKHLITATGQRVTLRCSPRSGDLSVYWYQQSLDQGLQFLIQYYNGEERAKGNILERFSAQQFPDLHSELNLSSLELGDSALYFCASSSWTSGANEQFFGPGTRLTVL.

This sequence joins TRBV2 and TRBJ2-7; D is uncertain. The length of the CDR3 is 14 residues. Germline values: CDR1 SNHLY, CDR2 FYNNEI. Deletions cut 1 base from V and 2 bases from J, with 9 bases between. The CDR3 spells CASSEGQATYEQYF. CDR3 DNA: TGTGCCAGCAGTGAAGGTCAGGCAACCTACGAGCAGTACTTC.

The CDR3 protein is CANWTQEAFF. CDR3 coding DNA: TGTGCCAACTGGACTCAGGAAGCTTTCTTT. The rearrangement uses TRBV6-4 and TRBJ1-1; D not certain. Germline V gene data show CDR1 as MRHNA and CDR2 as SNTAGT. V was clipped by 10 bases and J by 8 bases, with 11 bases between them. CDR3 length equals 10 residues.

The chain couples TRBV30 to TRBJ1-1; D is unresolved. CDR3 length: 13 residues. V shed 1 base and J shed 4 bases, with 10 bases lying between them. Per germline, CDR1 GTSNPN and CDR2 SVGIG (reference sequence). The CDR3 nucleotides are TGTGCCTGGAGTGCGCCGGAGGGCACTGAAGCTTTCTTT. Its protein product is CAWSAPEGTEAFF.

The V call is TRBV6-4, the J call TRBJ1-5, with D uncertain. The CDR3 has 13 amino acids. Per germline, CDR1 MRHNA and CDR2 SNTAGT. The V and J ends lost 5 bases and 3 bases respectively, with 8 bases between them. This chain's CDR3 is CASSIGNNQPQHF. CDR3 bases: TGTGCCAGCAGTATCGGGAACAATCAGCCCCAGCATTTT.

The J gene is TRBJ2-1, the V gene TRBV2; TRBD2 is a possible D gene (5 bases). Looked up from germline, CDR1 is SNHLY and CDR2 is FYNNEI. The germline V and J ends were trimmed by 5 bases and 10 bases, with 15 bases remaining between them. The CDR3 totals 13 residues. The CDR3 is CASSLLEASEQFF. CDR3 coding DNA: TGTGCCAGCAGTTTACTAGAAGCGAGCGAGCAGTTCTTC.

The V and J genes are TRBV15 and TRBJ1-4; maybe TRBD1 (5 bases). This CDR3 comprises 17 residues. In germline, CDR1 is LNHNV, CDR2 YYDKDF (reference sequence). V was shortened by 0 bases and J by 5 bases, with 16 bases between the two germline ends. The CDR3 coding sequence is TGTGCCACCAGCAGAGATCGGGGGTATCGGGGAAATGAAAAACTGTTTTTT. The encoded protein is CATSRDRGYRGNEKLFF. Looking up the rest from reference TRBV15 and TRBJ1-4 gives the full variable domain: DAMVIQNPRYQVTQFGKPVTLSCSQTLNHNVMYWYQQKSSQAPKLLFHYYDKDFNNEADTPDNFQSRRPNTSFCFLDIRSPGLGDTAMYLCATSRDRGYRGNEKLFFGSGTQLSVL.

This clone was observed a handful of times. CDR3 DNA: TGTGCCAGCAGCTTTAATCTTGTTTTGGGACAGGACGCGAGCGAGCAGTACTTC. Its translation: CASSFNLVLGQDASEQYF. This chain links TRBV5-6 with TRBJ2-7; 8 nucleotides line up with TRBD1. This CDR3 spans 18 amino acids. CDR1 and CDR2 from the germline V gene are SGHDT and YYEEEE. The ends lost 2 bases at V and 6 bases at J; junction bases unmatched: 19.

V is TRBV28 and J is TRBJ1-2; D remains unclear. Germline lookup yields CDR1 MDHEN and CDR2 SYDVKM. V lost 7 bases, J lost 8 bases, and 14 bases lay in between. The CDR3 sequence is 12 residues long. CDR3 in DNA: TGTGCCAGCAAACCCAATGCTATCGGCTACACCTTC. Its protein product is CASKPNAIGYTF.

This chain links TRBV5-1 with TRBJ2-7; 7 positions agree with TRBD1. The CDR3 covers 17 residues. Looked up from germline, CDR1 is SGHRS and CDR2 is YFSETQ. V lost 3 bases and J lost 5; bases outside the gene matches: 17. The CDR3 coding sequence is TGCGCCAGCAGCTCCCAACCGACAGGGACCCCCGGGGACGAGCAGTACTTC. Translating it yields CASSSQPTGTPGDEQYF.

The V gene is TRBV2, the J gene TRBJ2-7; D gene unclear. This CDR3 spans 11 amino acids. The V gene lost 5 bases and the J gene lost 4 bases, with 6 bases spanning the gap. Germline values: CDR1 SNHLY, CDR2 FYNNEI. The CDR3 DNA reads TGTGCCAGCAGTCCTACTTACGAGCAGTACTTC. Translation gives CASSPTYEQYF.

This chain uses TRBV2 with TRBJ2-7; 10 bases agree with TRBD1. With 6 bases clipped from V and 8 bases from J, the junction kept 13 bases outside the gene matches. Germline V lookup: CDR1 SNHLY, CDR2 FYNNEI. The CDR3 runs to 15 residues. The CDR3 sequence is CASSTEGQGIFKQYF. CDR3 in DNA: TGTGCCAGCAGCACTGAGGGACAGGGGATTTTCAAGCAGTACTTC.

The chain couples TRBV11-2 to TRBJ2-7; D is perhaps TRBD2 (6 bases). V lost 7 bases and J lost 3, with 13 bases in between. Germline values: CDR1 SGHAT, CDR2 FQNNGV. This CDR3 region has 13 residues. CDR3 region: CASTSPGSYEQYF. The CDR3 DNA sequence: TGTGCCAGCACCTCACCCGGGAGCTACGAGCAGTACTTC.

The rearrangement links TRBV6-5 to TRBJ2-7; 7 bases match TRBD1. Germline V gene data show CDR1 as MNHEY and CDR2 as SVGAGI. V shed 6 bases and J 2 bases; nucleotides not matched to a gene: 10. CDR3 length: 15 amino acids. CDR3 nucleotides: TGTGCCAGCAGAGCACTTCTCGGACAGGCCTACGAGCAGTACTTC. It translates to CASRALLGQAYEQYF.

The chain combines TRBV19 with TRBJ1-5, with a weak D call TRBD1 (6 bases). The CDR3 has 16 amino acids. CDR1 is LNHDA, CDR2 SQIVND, per germline (reference sequence). Trimming stripped 7 bases from V and 2 bases from J, with 18 bases between. The CDR3 protein is CASTDAGDKGNQPQHF. The DNA of the CDR3 is TGTGCCAGTACCGACGCCGGGGACAAGGGCAATCAGCCCCAGCATTTT.

This chain connects TRBV24-1 to TRBJ2-1, with 8 bases that match TRBD1. The CDR3 has 17 amino acids. V shed 4 bases, J shed 4 bases, and the junction held 11 bases outside the gene matches. The germline CDR1 and CDR2 sequences are KGHDR and SFDVKD. The CDR3 region is CATSEEVGTGAYNEQFF. CDR3 bases: TGTGCCACCAGTGAAGAGGTGGGGACAGGAGCATACAATGAGCAGTTCTTC.

This rearrangement joins TRBV2 to TRBJ1-5; no clear D. The V end lost 4 bases, the J end lost 11 bases, and 12 bases lay between the germline ends. The CDR3 runs 12 residues. Germline V gene data show CDR1 as SNHLY and CDR2 as FYNNEI. The CDR3 here is CASSGLPGAQHF. The CDR3 DNA follows: TGTGCCAGCAGTGGCCTCCCCGGAGCCCAGCATTTT.

V usage is TRBV18 and J usage is TRBJ2-1, with 10 positions matching TRBD2. Germline CDR1 reads KGHSH; CDR2 reads LQKENI. The CDR3 runs 15 residues. Trimming took 0 bases from V and 4 from J; bases not matched to a gene: 0. The CDR3 loop reads CASSPPAGGYNEQFF. The CDR3 nucleotides are TGTGCCAGCTCACCACCAGCGGGGGGGTACAATGAGCAGTTCTTC.